A single sample is the source of the 20 T cell receptor beta chains below, sequenced in a study of shared clonotypes between healthy human individuals. Produced via immunoSEQ multiplex PCR; TCRdb's table is partial and in-frame only. The sample has 2 million to 2.5 million clones; about nine tenths are singletons. Material: naive CD4+ T cells from PBMCs. Subset specified: CD45RA+ positively selected. These receptors were collected from a man younger than 35 in good health. Some clones in this sample may be carry-over from other donors' samples.

The CDR3 reads CASSPSDRGPYNEQFF. For the CDR3, the DNA is TGTGCCAGCAGCCCATCGGACAGGGGGCCCTACAATGAGCAGTTCTTC. The genes are TRBV4-2 and TRBJ2-1, with 11 positions matching TRBD1. Germline lookup yields CDR1 LGHNA and CDR2 YNFKEQ. Trimming took 4 bases from V and 2 from J; bases not matched to a gene: 4. This CDR3 has 16 amino acids.

The rearrangement links TRBV10-3 to TRBJ2-2, with 13 positions matching TRBD2. This CDR3 spans 19 amino acids. Germline V gives CDR1 ENHRY, CDR2 SYGVKD. The V segment lost 0 bases and the J segment 4 bases; nucleotides outside the gene matches: 8. The CDR3: CAISESVTSGRAGTGELFF. The CDR3 DNA is TGTGCCATCAGTGAGTCAGTCACTAGCGGGAGGGCCGGCACCGGGGAGCTGTTTTTT.

The rearrangement links TRBV19 to TRBJ1-5, with a tentative D call TRBD1 (5 bases). The CDR3 covers 13 residues. Trimming stripped 7 bases from V and 9 bases from J, with 16 bases between. The germline V gene has CDR1 LNHDA and CDR2 SQIVND (reference sequence). The CDR3 loop reads CASIRGMGGPQHF. The CDR3 bases are TGTGCCAGTATCCGTGGGATGGGGGGGCCCCAGCATTTT.

The gene calls are TRBV30 and TRBJ2-3; D is unclear. The germline CDR1 and CDR2 sequences are GTSNPN and SVGIG (reference sequence). Trimming took 4 bases from V and 6 from J, leaving 8 bases between them. The length of the CDR3 is 11 residues. In nucleotides, the CDR3 is TGTGCCTGGATCGTCGGGGATACGCAGTATTTT. Amino acids: CAWIVGDTQYF. Together with reference TRBV30 and TRBJ2-3, the CDR3 gives the full variable domain: SQTIHQWPATLVQPVGSPLSLECTVEGTSNPNLYWYRQAAGRGLQLLFYSVGIGQISSEVPQNLSASRPQDRQFILSSKKLLLSDSGFYLCAWIVGDTQYFGPGTRLTVL.

The chain carries TRBV4-3 and TRBJ1-4; no definite D call. Trimming took off 1 base at V and 7 bases at J, with 16 bases between the two ends. CDR1 is LGHNA and CDR2 is YSLEER in the germline V gene. The CDR3 is made up of 16 amino acids. CDR3 amino acids: CASSQGYSNVVEKLFF. The CDR3 DNA follows: TGCGCCAGCAGCCAAGGATACAGTAATGTGGTTGAAAAACTGTTTTTT.

This clone was recorded once. The chain links TRBV5-6 to TRBJ2-5, with TRBD1 as a possible D gene (6 bases). CDR3 length: 15 residues. Germline lookup yields CDR1 SGHDT and CDR2 YYEEEE. The germline V and J ends were trimmed by 2 bases and 4 bases, with 15 bases remaining between them. The CDR3 bases are TGTGCCAGCAGCTTCATCCATGGGGGCCGAGAGACCCAGTACTTC. It yields the protein CASSFIHGGRETQYF.

Regarding this clone: Other DNA sequences in the sample encode the same CDR3. V gene TRBV5-4 combines with J gene TRBJ1-3; 10 bases are shared with TRBD1. The V gene end was trimmed by 3 bases and the J gene end by 3 bases; junction bases not matched to a gene: 3. CDR1 is SGHNT and CDR2 is YYREEE in the germline V gene (reference sequence). The CDR3 covers 15 residues. The CDR3 sequence is CASSSRTGGGNTIYF. In nucleotides, the CDR3 is TGTGCCAGCAGCTCCCGGACAGGGGGTGGAAACACCATATATTTT.

The chain employs TRBV5-1 and TRBJ2-2; D is uncertain. V was shortened by 5 bases and J by 2 bases, with 4 bases between the two germline ends. The CDR3 sequence is 12 residues long. The germline V gene has CDR1 SGHRS and CDR2 YFSETQ. Written as DNA, the CDR3 is TGCGCCAGCAGATATAACACCGGGGAGCTGTTTTTT. Translated, it gives CASRYNTGELFF.

The J gene is TRBJ1-2, the V gene TRBV6-1, with 8 bases fitting TRBD1. Germline values: CDR1 MNHNS, CDR2 SASEGT. The CDR3 is 15 residues long. Trimming took 3 bases from V and 2 from J; bases not matched to a gene: 5. CDR3 sequence: CASSDGQGQNYGYTF. The CDR3 DNA reads TGTGCCAGCAGTGACGGACAGGGACAAAACTATGGCTACACCTTC.

The chain carries TRBV29-1 and TRBJ2-7, with 10 bases aligning to TRBD2. This CDR3 is built from 16 residues. The V gene end was trimmed by 6 bases and the J gene end by 6 bases; junction bases not matched to a gene: 17. The germline V gene has CDR1 SQVTM and CDR2 ANQGSEA. The CDR3 DNA follows: TGCAGCGTGGACAGTAGGGCTAGCGGGAGAGGTGGCGAGCAGTACTTC. This translates into CSVDSRASGRGGEQYF.

V is TRBV28 and J is TRBJ2-1, with 9 bases lining up with TRBD1. V trimming: 3 bases; J trimming: 8 bases; junction bases outside the gene matches: 8. The CDR3 covers 15 residues. The germline V gene encodes CDR1 MDHEN and CDR2 SYDVKM. The CDR3 nucleotides read TGTGCCAGCAGTTTCCGGGACAGGGTACGCGATGAGCAGTTCTTC. Protein sequence: CASSFRDRVRDEQFF.

This chain uses TRBV7-3 with TRBJ1-1; 7 bases are a match to TRBD1. Germline CDR1 reads SGHTA; CDR2 reads FQGTGA. With V trimmed by 5 bases and J by 4 bases, 7 bases remained unmatched. This CDR3 is built from 14 residues. This CDR3 is CASSLIQGITEAFF. CDR3 coding DNA: TGTGCCAGCAGCCTCATACAGGGGATCACTGAAGCTTTCTTT.

The CDR3 spells CASSLSVGQLYGYTF. The DNA of the CDR3 is TGTGCCAGCAGCTTAAGTGTAGGGCAGCTTTATGGCTACACCTTC. The chain uses TRBV11-2 and TRBJ1-2; D not certain. This CDR3 is built from 15 residues. Trimming took 2 bases from V and 5 from J, leaving 15 bases between them. Looked up from germline, CDR1 is SGHAT and CDR2 is FQNNGV.

This clone has a single count. This chain links TRBV27 with TRBJ2-2, with unresolved D. CDR1 MNHEY and CDR2 SMNVEV come from the germline V gene (reference sequence). The V gene lost 5 bases and the J gene lost 6 bases, with 10 bases spanning the gap. The CDR3 extends over 13 amino acids. For the CDR3, the DNA is TGTGCCAGCAGTCCCGTATTTCCCGGGGAGCTGTTTTTT. Translation: CASSPVFPGELFF.

J is TRBJ2-7 and V is TRBV19; D is possibly TRBD2 (5 bases). With 3 bases removed from V and 2 bases from J, the gap between germline ends came to 14 bases. The CDR3 covers 15 residues. The germline gives CDR1 LNHDA, CDR2 SQIVND (reference sequence). The CDR3: CASSIQRGAPYEQYF. The CDR3 DNA reads TGTGCCAGTAGTATCCAACGGGGAGCGCCCTACGAGCAGTACTTC.

The sample holds one count of this clone. Distinct nucleotide sequences in the sample also encode this CDR3. The chain has TRBV28 and TRBJ1-2; the D is unclear. The CDR3 has 12 amino acids. The V gene lost 1 base and the J gene lost 4 bases, with 4 bases spanning the gap. In germline, CDR1 is MDHEN, CDR2 SYDVKM. The CDR3 DNA follows: TGTGCCAGCAGTTTATCTGGCTATGGCTACACCTTC. This translates into CASSLSGYGYTF.

In its sample, this clone was seen once. The rearrangement links TRBV14 to TRBJ2-4; 8 bases fit TRBD2. In germline, CDR1 is SGHDN, CDR2 FVKESK. Trimming took 0 bases from V and 3 from J; bases not matched to a gene: 7. This CDR3 spans 17 amino acids. The chain's CDR3 is CASSQERRGAVKNIQYF. CDR3 in DNA: TGTGCCAGCAGCCAAGAAAGGCGGGGGGCGGTCAAAAACATTCAGTACTTC.

This clone turned up a few times. V is TRBV7-2 and J is TRBJ2-5; D is uncertain. Between the trimmed V and J ends, which lost 3 bases and 4 bases, there was a span of 6 bases. CDR3 length equals 12 residues. CDR1 is SGHTA, CDR2 FQGNSA, per germline. CDR3 loop: CASSFIGETQYF. The DNA for the CDR3 is TGTGCCAGCAGCTTCATCGGAGAGACCCAGTACTTC. The full variable domain, completed using reference TRBV7-2 and TRBJ2-5, is GAGVSQSPSNKVTEKGKDVELRCDPISGHTALYWYRQSLGQGLEFLIYFQGNSAPDKSGLPSDRFSAERTGGSVSTLTIQRTQQEDSAVYLCASSFIGETQYFGPGTRLLVL.

The rearrangement links TRBV27 to TRBJ2-2, with 9 bases that match TRBD1. After removal of 5 bases from V and 4 bases from J, the junction contained 5 bases not matched to a gene. CDR3 length: 15 amino acids. Germline-derived CDR1 and CDR2 are MNHEY and SMNVEV (reference sequence). The CDR3 protein is CASSRDRVTTGELFF. The CDR3 DNA reads TGTGCCAGCAGTAGGGACAGGGTTACCACCGGGGAGCTGTTTTTT.

This CDR3 is CASSYHWVETQYF. For the CDR3, the DNA is TGTGCCAGCAGTTACCATTGGGTAGAGACCCAGTACTTC. The chain combines TRBV6-5 with TRBJ2-5; D gene uncertain. The V and J ends lost 2 bases and 4 bases respectively, with 8 bases between them. This CDR3 has 13 residues. Germline values: CDR1 MNHEY, CDR2 SVGAGI.